The rows below give T cell receptor beta chains drawn from one sample of a study of spatial heterogeneity in lung cancer. From the 5' RACE reads, TCRdb called clonotypes with MiXCR, one entry per CDR3 protein. The sample includes nearly 5,500 distinct CDR3 sequences, 3.5% to 5% of them seen just once. Sequenced here: normal lung tissue next to the tumor, sampled at surgery. Receptors were obtained from a male donor with early-stage non-small cell lung cancer. Both conserved end residues are part of each CDR3. Fields, in order: J gene, D gene, V gene, clone size, CDR3 protein, CDR3 DNA. The D gene is left open where the match is weak. Rows give clone size only sometimes, using once, few, many, or a class for an expanded clone.

TRBJ1-6 NA TRBV5-6 medium-sized CASSRAGSDYNSPLHF TGTGCCAGCAGTCGGGCCGGGAGCGATTATAATTCACCCCTCCACTTT
TRBJ2-1 TRBD1 TRBV9 many CASSVDRGSLINEQFF TGTGCCAGCAGCGTTGACAGGGGTAGCCTGATCAATGAGCAGTTCTTC
TRBJ2-1 TRBD1 TRBV23-1 many CASSQSGRDRGQAYNEQFF TGCGCCAGCAGTCAATCAGGCCGGGACAGGGGGCAAGCCTACAATGAGCAGTTCTTC
TRBJ2-3 NA TRBV5-1 many CASSLEPERTDTQYF TGCGCCAGCAGCTTGGAGCCCGAACGCACAGATACGCAGTATTTT
TRBJ2-5 NA TRBV5-6 many CASTSNRQGTQYF TGTGCCAGCACTTCTAACAGGCAGGGGACCCAGTACTTC
TRBJ2-3 TRBD1 TRBV20-1 medium-sized CSARSDRGPDTQYF TGCAGTGCTAGATCCGACAGGGGCCCAGATACGCAGTATTTT
TRBJ2-4 NA TRBV20-1 many CSALEDIQYF TGCAGTGCTCTTGAGGACATTCAGTACTTC
TRBJ2-3 TRBD2 TRBV5-4 medium-sized CASSPRLAGTLESTDTQYF TGTGCCAGCAGCCCCCGGCTAGCGGGCACGTTAGAAAGCACAGATACGCAGTATTTT
TRBJ2-7 NA TRBV9 medium-sized CASSETGETYEQYF TGTGCCAGCAGCGAGACGGGGGAAACCTACGAGCAGTACTTC
TRBJ2-5 TRBD1 TRBV7-2 NA CASSSQQGGGTQYF TGTGCCAGCAGCTCACAACAGGGGGGAGGGACCCAGTACTTC
TRBJ1-6 NA TRBV6-1 many CASSERNNSPLHF TGTGCCAGCAGTGAAAGAAATAATTCACCCCTCCACTTT
TRBJ2-5 TRBD2 TRBV2 medium-sized CASSLGLADKETQYF TGTGCCAGCAGTCTAGGACTAGCGGACAAAGAGACCCAGTACTTC
TRBJ2-7 NA TRBV7-9 medium-sized CASSFQGDEQYF TGTGCCAGCAGCTTCCAGGGTGACGAGCAGTACTTC
TRBJ1-2 NA TRBV6-1 medium-sized CASSGLDRPYGYTF TGTGCCAGCAGTGGGCTTGACCGTCCCTATGGCTACACCTTC
TRBJ2-5 NA TRBV18 medium-sized CASSPSGETQYF TGTGCCAGCTCACCATCAGGGGAGACCCAGTACTTC
TRBJ1-5 NA TRBV27 many CASSLLPNQPQHF TGTGCCAGCAGTTTATTGCCAAATCAGCCCCAGCATTTT
TRBJ2-1 NA TRBV7-2 medium-sized CASSLINSHEQFF TGTGCCAGCAGCTTAATTAACAGCCATGAGCAGTTCTTC
TRBJ2-5 TRBD1 TRBV27 few CASSLTQGTAQETQYF TGTGCCAGCAGTTTAACCCAGGGGACAGCCCAAGAGACCCAGTACTTC
TRBJ2-1 NA TRBV20-1 medium-sized CSALLVIEQFF TGCAGTGCTTTACTAGTTATTGAGCAGTTCTTC
TRBJ2-7 NA TRBV27 many CASSLDSGGYEQYF TGTGCCAGCAGTTTAGACAGTGGCGGGTACGAGCAGTACTTC
TRBJ2-3 TRBD2 TRBV4-2 NA CASSGGLAGAEDTQYF TGTGCCAGCAGCGGGGGACTAGCGGGGGCCGAAGATACGCAGTATTTT
TRBJ1-1 NA TRBV30 medium-sized CAWSVLDRFTEAFF TGTGCCTGGAGTGTACTTGATAGATTCACTGAAGCTTTCTTT
TRBJ2-7 TRBD1 TRBV28 many CASRGEGQGRYEQYF TGTGCCAGCAGGGGGGAGGGACAGGGGAGATACGAGCAGTACTTC
TRBJ2-2 NA TRBV10-1 medium-sized CASSESQTRELFF TGCGCCAGCAGTGAGTCTCAGACCAGGGAGCTGTTTTTT
TRBJ2-1 TRBD2 TRBV29-1 large CSVRGTSGHSYNEQFF TGCAGCGTACGTGGGACTAGCGGACACTCCTACAATGAGCAGTTCTTC
TRBJ1-2 TRBD1 TRBV7-3 many CASSLSGAQGYYGYTF TGTGCCAGCAGCTTAAGTGGGGCACAGGGGTACTATGGCTACACCTTC
TRBJ2-2 NA TRBV29-1 medium-sized CSVLREAGELFF TGCAGCGTTCTAAGGGAGGCCGGGGAGCTGTTTTTT
TRBJ2-7 TRBD2 TRBV7-2 many CASSLARLAVSYEQYF TGTGCCAGCAGCTTAGCCCGACTAGCGGTATCCTACGAGCAGTACTTC
TRBJ2-3 NA TRBV30 many CAWNGGEDTQYF TGTGCCTGGAACGGAGGTGAGGATACGCAGTATTTT
TRBJ2-2 NA TRBV11-2 medium-sized CASSLEGNRWTGELFF TGTGCCAGCAGCTTAGAAGGGAACAGATGGACCGGGGAGCTGTTTTTT
TRBJ2-3 NA TRBV11-2 medium-sized CASSLDSALVSTDTQYF TGTGCCAGCAGCTTAGATTCAGCGCTGGTTAGCACAGATACGCAGTATTTT
TRBJ1-1 NA TRBV20-1 medium-sized CSAYSLMNTEAFF TGCAGTGCCTATAGCCTCATGAACACTGAAGCTTTCTTT
TRBJ2-7 NA TRBV10-3 many CAISESQEWGTPYEQYF TGTGCCATCAGTGAGTCACAGGAGTGGGGGACGCCCTACGAGCAGTACTTC
TRBJ2-7 NA TRBV5-8 many CASSFREGYEQYF TGTGCCAGCAGCTTCCGAGAGGGGTACGAGCAGTACTTC
TRBJ2-2 NA TRBV5-6 medium-sized CASSPRQANTGELFF TGTGCCAGCAGCCCCAGACAGGCGAACACCGGGGAGCTGTTTTTT
TRBJ1-1 NA TRBV9 medium-sized CASSVVGMNTEAFF TGTGCCAGCAGCGTAGTAGGTATGAACACTGAAGCTTTCTTT
TRBJ2-1 TRBD2 TRBV18 many CASSPQMGGPSYNEQFF TGTGCCAGCTCACCACAGATGGGAGGGCCTTCCTACAATGAGCAGTTCTTC
TRBJ2-3 TRBD1 TRBV4-1 medium-sized CASSQGGQYTDTQYF TGCGCCAGCAGCCAAGGGGGACAGTACACAGATACGCAGTATTTT
TRBJ2-3 NA TRBV29-1 many CSVSAGYSTDTQYF TGCAGCGTTAGCGCGGGGTACAGCACAGATACGCAGTATTTT
TRBJ2-1 TRBD2 TRBV20-1 large CSATSYGTSGKMLFF TGCAGTGCTACATCTTACGGGACTAGCGGTAAAATGTTGTTCTTC
TRBJ1-4 NA TRBV19 many CATNGEYLGEKLFF TGTGCCACCAACGGGGAATATTTGGGTGAAAAACTGTTTTTT
TRBJ2-7 NA TRBV6-5 many CASPGPRDARPEQYF TGTGCCAGTCCCGGTCCCCGGGACGCCCGACCGGAGCAGTACTTC
TRBJ2-2 NA TRBV5-1 NA CASSETTGNTGELFF TGCGCCAGCAGTGAAACGACGGGGAACACCGGGGAGCTGTTTTTT
TRBJ2-5 NA TRBV5-1 many CASSLGTGTIRTQYF TGCGCCAGCAGCTTGGGGACGGGCACTATTAGGACCCAGTACTTC
TRBJ1-2 NA TRBV29-1 many CSVPVGGGMNYGYTF TGCAGCGTCCCAGTGGGGGGGGGGATGAACTATGGCTACACCTTC